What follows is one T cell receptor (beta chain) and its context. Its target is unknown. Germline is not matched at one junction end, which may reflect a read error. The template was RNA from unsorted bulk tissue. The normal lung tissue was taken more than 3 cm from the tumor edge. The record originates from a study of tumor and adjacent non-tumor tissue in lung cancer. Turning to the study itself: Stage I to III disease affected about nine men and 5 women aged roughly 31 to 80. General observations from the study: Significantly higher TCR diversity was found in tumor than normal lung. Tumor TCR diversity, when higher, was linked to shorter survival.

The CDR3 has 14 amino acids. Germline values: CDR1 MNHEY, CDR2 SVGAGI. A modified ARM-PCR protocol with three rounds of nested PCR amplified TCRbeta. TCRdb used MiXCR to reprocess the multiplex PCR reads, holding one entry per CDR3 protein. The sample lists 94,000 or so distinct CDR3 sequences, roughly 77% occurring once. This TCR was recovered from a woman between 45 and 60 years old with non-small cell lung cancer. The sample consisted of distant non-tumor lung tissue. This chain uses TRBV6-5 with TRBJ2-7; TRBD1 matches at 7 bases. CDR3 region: CTSTHRDRLDEQYF. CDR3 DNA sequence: TGTACCAGCACCCACCGGGACAGATTGGACGAGCAGTACTTC.